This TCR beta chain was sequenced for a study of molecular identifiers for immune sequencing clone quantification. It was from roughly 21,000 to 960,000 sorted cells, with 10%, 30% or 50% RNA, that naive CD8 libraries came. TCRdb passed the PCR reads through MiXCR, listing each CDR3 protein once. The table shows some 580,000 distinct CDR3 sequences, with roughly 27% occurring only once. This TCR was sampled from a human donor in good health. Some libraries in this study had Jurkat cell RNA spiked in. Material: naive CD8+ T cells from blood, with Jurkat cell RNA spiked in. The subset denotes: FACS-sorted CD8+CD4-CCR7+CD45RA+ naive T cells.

The CDR3 region is CSAKTSPSSYEQYF. The CDR3 coding sequence is TGCAGTGCTAAGACTAGTCCAAGCTCCTACGAGCAGTACTTC. The chain links TRBV20-1 to TRBJ2-7; a weak D match, TRBD2 (6 bases). Germline CDR1 reads DFQATT; CDR2 reads SNEGSKA (reference sequence). V lost 4 bases to trimming and J lost 0 bases, with 13 bases between them. The CDR3 runs 14 residues.